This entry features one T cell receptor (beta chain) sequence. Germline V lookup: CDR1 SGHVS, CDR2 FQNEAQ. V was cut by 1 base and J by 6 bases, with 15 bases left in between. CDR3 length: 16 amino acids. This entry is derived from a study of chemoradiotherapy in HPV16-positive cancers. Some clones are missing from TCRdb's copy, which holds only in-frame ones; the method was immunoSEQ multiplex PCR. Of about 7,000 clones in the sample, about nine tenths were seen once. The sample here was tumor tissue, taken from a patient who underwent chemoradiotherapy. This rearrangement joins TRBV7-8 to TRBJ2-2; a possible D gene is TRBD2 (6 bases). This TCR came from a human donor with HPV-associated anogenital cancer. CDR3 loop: CASSLDGSSWAGELFF. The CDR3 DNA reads TGTGCCAGCAGCTTAGACGGGAGTTCTTGGGCCGGGGAGCTGTTTTTT.